This T cell receptor beta chain is drawn from a study of T cells in Graves' hyperthyroidism and ophthalmopathy. The germline V gene has CDR1 MNHEY and CDR2 SMNVEV (reference sequence). Trimming pared 2 bases from V and 5 bases from J, leaving 12 bases between. The CDR3 has 14 amino acids. RNA transcripts gave rise to amplified TCR beta CDR3 regions. An initial round of RT-PCR targeting the TCR CDR3 relied on the HTBI primer set. One entry per CDR3 protein, called by TCRdb with MiXCR from the multiplex PCR reads. The table shows roughly 500,000 distinct CDR3 sequences, with approximately 48% occurring only once. This clonotype appeared a few times.

V and J are TRBV27 and TRBJ1-1, with D tentatively TRBD1 (6 bases). The sample comprised peripheral blood or thyroid tissue (not recorded which). This clonotype was obtained from an adult woman with Graves' disease, either hyperthyroidism or ophthalmopathy (not recorded which). In DNA form, the CDR3 reads TGTGCCAGCAGTTTAAGGGGGAAAGGAACTGAAGCTTTCTTT. This encodes CASSLRGKGTEAFF.